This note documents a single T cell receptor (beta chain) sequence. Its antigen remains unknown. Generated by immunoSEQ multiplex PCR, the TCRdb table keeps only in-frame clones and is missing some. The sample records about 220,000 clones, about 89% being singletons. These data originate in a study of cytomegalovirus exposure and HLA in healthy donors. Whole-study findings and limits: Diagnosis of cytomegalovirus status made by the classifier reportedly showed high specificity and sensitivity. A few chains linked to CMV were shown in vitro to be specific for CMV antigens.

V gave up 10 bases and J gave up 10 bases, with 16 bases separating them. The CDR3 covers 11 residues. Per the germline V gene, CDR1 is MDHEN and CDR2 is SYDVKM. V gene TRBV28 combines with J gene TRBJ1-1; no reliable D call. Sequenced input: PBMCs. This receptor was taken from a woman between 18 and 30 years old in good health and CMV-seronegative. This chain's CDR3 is CATRSNSGAFF. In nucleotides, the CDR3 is TGTGCCACCCGTTCGAACTCTGGAGCTTTCTTT.